The 20 T cell receptor beta chains given below trace back to one sample, sequenced in a study of graft-versus-host responses after intestinal transplantation. The table came from immunoSEQ multiplex PCR; TCRdb's copy has only in-frame clones and leaves some out. The sample lists about 82,000 clones, 75% to 95% occurring once. No antigen has been identified for these receptors. The sample consisted of unstimulated CD4+ T cells sorted from spleen or lymph node cells, taken before intestinal transplant. The receptor source for this set is a human donor who received an intestinal transplant.

The sample holds one count of this clone. The J gene is TRBJ1-1, the V gene TRBV9; tentatively, D is TRBD1 (5 bases). Germline V gene lookup returns CDR1 SGDLS and CDR2 YYNGEE. The V gene lost 3 bases and the J gene lost 1 base, with 16 bases spanning the gap. The CDR3 loop spans 16 amino acids. The CDR3 sequence is CASSARPYQGNTEAFF. The CDR3, as DNA: TGTGCCAGCAGCGCTCGACCGTATCAGGGGAACACTGAAGCTTTCTTT.

The V and J genes are TRBV14 and TRBJ1-3; tentatively, D is TRBD1 (5 bases). Looked up from germline, CDR1 is SGHDN and CDR2 is FVKESK. This CDR3 contains 19 residues. Trimming took 1 base from V and 4 from J, leaving 23 bases between them. The CDR3 DNA follows: TGTGCCAGCAGCCAAGTATCGGTTCCGGCAGGGCTGAGCGGAAACACCATATATTTT. Translating gives CASSQVSVPAGLSGNTIYF.

The chain has TRBV7-2 and TRBJ2-3; no firm D call. V was shortened by 1 base and J by 0 bases, with 5 bases between the two germline ends. Germline values: CDR1 SGHTA, CDR2 FQGNSA. This CDR3 has 14 amino acids. The CDR3, as DNA: TGTGCCAGCAGCTTAGTTAGTAGCACAGATACGCAGTATTTT. This translates into CASSLVSSTDTQYF.

V usage is TRBV2 and J usage is TRBJ2-2; 9 bases agree with TRBD1. The V segment lost 4 bases and the J segment 1 base; nucleotides outside the gene matches: 4. CDR3 size: 16 residues. From germline, CDR1 is SNHLY and CDR2 FYNNEI. CDR3 sequence (DNA): TGTGCCAGCAGTGGAGCGGACAGGGGGAACACCGGGGAGCTGTTTTTT. This encodes CASSGADRGNTGELFF.

This rearrangement joins TRBV5-1 to TRBJ2-7; the D gene is possibly TRBD2 (5 bases). Trimming stripped 0 bases from V and 2 bases from J, with 9 bases between. The CDR3 length is 14 residues. Germline V lookup: CDR1 SGHRS, CDR2 YFSETQ. The CDR3 DNA reads TGCGCCAGCAGCTTGGACAGAGGGCCCTACGAGCAGTACTTC. It yields the protein CASSLDRGPYEQYF.

This chain connects TRBV7-2 to TRBJ2-2; TRBD1 might be the D (6 bases). The V end lost 6 bases, the J end lost 7 bases, and 15 bases lay between the germline ends. This CDR3 has 14 amino acids. The germline CDR1 and CDR2 sequences are SGHTA and FQGNSA. The CDR3 is CASRFQGINGELFF. The CDR3 coding sequence is TGTGCCAGCAGGTTCCAGGGGATCAACGGGGAGCTGTTTTTT.

This chain uses TRBV4-3 with TRBJ1-6; D is possibly TRBD1 (5 bases). V dropped 1 base and J dropped 10 bases, with 17 bases sitting between them. This CDR3 comprises 16 residues. The germline gives CDR1 LGHNA, CDR2 YSLEER. Here the CDR3 reads CASSQGSGTGESPLHF. CDR3 sequence (DNA): TGCGCCAGCAGCCAAGGGTCAGGGACGGGAGAATCACCCCTCCACTTT.

CDR3 loop: CAARTTSGRYNEQFF. CDR3 nucleotide sequence: TGTGCCGCCCGTACTACTAGCGGGAGATACAATGAGCAGTTCTTC. The V and J genes are TRBV25-1 and TRBJ2-1, with 11 bases lining up with TRBD2. The V gene's germline CDR1 is MGHDK and CDR2 SYGVNS. This CDR3 spans 15 amino acids. The trim removed 11 bases at V and 4 bases at J, leaving 10 bases unmatched.

The chain couples TRBV19 to TRBJ1-5; D gene uncertain. The CDR3 covers 16 residues. Per the germline V gene, CDR1 is LNHDA and CDR2 is SQIVND (reference sequence). Trimming removed 1 base at V and 2 bases at J, with 12 bases between. As DNA, the CDR3 is TGTGCCAGTAGTATAGGAGCGGGGATGGGCAATCAGCCCCAGCATTTT. The encoded protein is CASSIGAGMGNQPQHF.

The V call is TRBV6-6, the J call TRBJ1-2; 8 bases match TRBD1. Per germline, CDR1 MNHNY and CDR2 SVGAGI (reference sequence). The CDR3 sequence is 16 residues long. Trimming took 6 bases from V and 8 from J; bases not matched to a gene: 17. The CDR3 region is CASSHDRGERVGGYTF. The CDR3 DNA sequence: TGTGCCAGCAGCCACGACAGGGGAGAGAGGGTCGGGGGCTACACCTTC.

The chain links TRBV18 to TRBJ1-2; D is possibly TRBD1 (5 bases). The CDR3 runs to 13 residues. CDR1 is KGHSH and CDR2 is LQKENI in the germline V gene. V lost 4 bases to trimming and J lost 6 bases, with 12 bases between them. CDR3 sequence (DNA): TGTGCCAGCTCACGGGCAGGGTGGAATGGCTACACCTTC. Its translation: CASSRAGWNGYTF.

The chain employs TRBV18 and TRBJ1-1; the match to TRBD1 covers 8 bases. J lost 3 bases, V lost 4 bases, and 4 bases had no gene match. This CDR3 region has 14 residues. Germline loops: CDR1 KGHSH, CDR2 LQKENI. The CDR3 is CASSLQQGDTEAFF. CDR3 nucleotide sequence: TGTGCCAGCTCACTCCAACAGGGGGACACTGAAGCTTTCTTT.

The chain employs TRBV30 and TRBJ1-6; D unresolved. Germline values: CDR1 GTSNPN, CDR2 SVGIG (reference sequence). V lost 4 bases and J lost 4, with 14 bases in between. The CDR3 totals 15 residues. CDR3 nucleotide sequence: TGTGCCTGGAAGGTACGGCGGGTGTATAATTCACCCCTCCACTTT. Translation gives CAWKVRRVYNSPLHF.

The chain recombines TRBV30 with TRBJ1-2; TRBD1 might be the D (6 bases). Germline CDR1 and CDR2: GTSNPN and SVGIG (reference sequence). Trimming stripped 2 bases from V and 7 bases from J, with 11 bases between. The CDR3 extends over 12 amino acids. DNA of the CDR3: TGTGCCTGGAGTATCGGGGGGCCTGGCTACACCTTC. It yields the protein CAWSIGGPGYTF.

As to this clone: Other nucleotide sequences from this sample produce the same CDR3. V usage is TRBV27 and J usage is TRBJ1-1; D is perhaps TRBD1 (5 bases). The CDR3 extends over 13 amino acids. The germline V gene encodes CDR1 MNHEY and CDR2 SMNVEV (reference sequence). V lost 3 bases and J lost 3, with 8 bases in between. CDR3 region: CASSFRRDTEAFF. CDR3 bases: TGTGCCAGCAGTTTTCGCAGGGACACTGAAGCTTTCTTT.

This CDR3 is CASSLAWGLDRISYEQYF. In DNA form, the CDR3 reads TGTGCCAGCAGCTTAGCGTGGGGCTTGGACAGAATCTCCTACGAGCAGTACTTC. The chain joins TRBV7-6 to TRBJ2-7, with TRBD1 as a possible D gene (6 bases). CDR1 is SGHVS, CDR2 FNYEAQ, per germline. The CDR3 extends over 18 amino acids. Trimming removed 0 bases from V and 0 bases from J, with 18 bases in between.

This chain joins TRBV5-6 and TRBJ2-6, with 8 bases identical to TRBD2. The CDR3 is 18 residues long. Germline CDR1 SGHDT, CDR2 YYEEEE. V shed 4 bases and J 4 bases; nucleotides not matched to a gene: 13. The CDR3 coding sequence is TGTGCCAGCAGCCCCCCGGGAGGGGCTTCGGCGGGGGCCAACGTCCTGACTTTC. This translates into CASSPPGGASAGANVLTF.

The chain employs TRBV30 and TRBJ1-2; possible D gene TRBD1, 6 bases. The CDR3 consists of 11 residues. Trimming shortened V by 5 bases and J by 7 bases, and 11 bases separated the two germline ends. Germline values: CDR1 GTSNPN, CDR2 SVGIG (reference sequence). DNA for the CDR3: TGTGCCTGGTCCGAGGGGGTTGGCTACACCTTC. Translation: CAWSEGVGYTF.

This clone came up once. The chain has TRBV30 and TRBJ2-7; TRBD1 matches at 9 bases. The J segment lost 4 bases and the V segment lost 1 base, leaving 5 bases of the junction unmatched. The CDR3 is made up of 14 amino acids. Germline CDR1 reads GTSNPN; CDR2 reads SVGIG (reference sequence). The CDR3 loop reads CAWSGGTGWYEQYF. CDR3 coding DNA: TGTGCCTGGAGTGGTGGGACAGGGTGGTACGAGCAGTACTTC.

The V and J genes are TRBV29-1 and TRBJ1-2, with 7 bases identical to TRBD1. With V trimmed by 7 bases and J by 1 base, 6 bases remained unmatched. Germline V gene data show CDR1 as SQVTM and CDR2 as ANQGSEA. The CDR3 totals 13 residues. CDR3 DNA sequence: TGCAGCGGACTGACAGGGATTAACTATGGCTACACCTTC. It translates to CSGLTGINYGYTF.